This T cell receptor beta chain originates from a study of a mutant IDH1 vaccine in newly diagnosed glioma. Overall study: First vaccine doses came 4-6 weeks after radiotherapy alone, or with temozolomide cycles.

The junction had 4 bases not matched to a gene; V was cut back by 4 bases and J by 0 bases. The germline V gene has CDR1 MDHEN and CDR2 SYDVKM. The CDR3 is 15 residues long. Time point specified: week 5, during vaccination. Vaccine doses each comprised 300 ug of mutant IDH1 20-mer peptide, with topical imiquimod. This clone was seen a handful of times. The antigen is undetermined. TCRdb's table, derived via immunoSEQ multiplex PCR, lists solely in-frame clones and lacks some. Among roughly 30,000 clones listed, 80% to 90% were seen once. The sequencing here drew on PBMCs, taken from a glioma patient whose treatment included an IDH1 peptide vaccine. The origin of this receptor is a man younger than 30 with glioma. The V and J genes are TRBV28 and TRBJ2-3; 7 bases are a match to TRBD1. In nucleotides, the CDR3 is TGTGCCAGCAGTTCACAGGGGAGAAGCACAGATACGCAGTATTTT. This gives the protein CASSSQGRSTDTQYF.